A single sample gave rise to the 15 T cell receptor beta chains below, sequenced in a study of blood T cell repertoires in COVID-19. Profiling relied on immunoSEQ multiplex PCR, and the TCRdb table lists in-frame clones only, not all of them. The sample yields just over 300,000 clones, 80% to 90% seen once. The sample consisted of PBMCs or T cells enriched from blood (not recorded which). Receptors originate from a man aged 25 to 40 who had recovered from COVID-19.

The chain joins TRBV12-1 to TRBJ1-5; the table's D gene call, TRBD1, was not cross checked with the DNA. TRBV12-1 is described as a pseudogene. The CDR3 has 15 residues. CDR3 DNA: TGTGCCAGCAGCTTTGAGGCAGGGGCCAATCAGCCCCAGCATTTT. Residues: CASSFEAGANQPQHF.

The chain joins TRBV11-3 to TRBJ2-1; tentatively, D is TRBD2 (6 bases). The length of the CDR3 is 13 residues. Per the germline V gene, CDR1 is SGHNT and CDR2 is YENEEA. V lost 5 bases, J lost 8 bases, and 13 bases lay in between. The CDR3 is CASSPRGGDEQFF. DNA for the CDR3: TGTGCCAGCAGCCCGCGAGGAGGGGATGAGCAGTTCTTC. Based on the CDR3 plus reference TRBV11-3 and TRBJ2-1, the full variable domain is EAGVVQSPRYKIIEKKQPVAFWCNPISGHNTLYWYLQNLGQGPELLIRYENEEAVDDSQLPKDRFSAERLKGVDSTLKIQPAELGDSAVYLCASSPRGGDEQFFGPGTRLTVL.

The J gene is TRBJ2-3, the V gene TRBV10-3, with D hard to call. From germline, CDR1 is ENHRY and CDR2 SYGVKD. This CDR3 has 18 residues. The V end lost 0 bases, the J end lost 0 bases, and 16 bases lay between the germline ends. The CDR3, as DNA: TGTGCCATCAGTGAGTCGTATGTGGCGGATACTAGCACAGATACGCAGTATTTT. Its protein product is CAISESYVADTSTDTQYF.

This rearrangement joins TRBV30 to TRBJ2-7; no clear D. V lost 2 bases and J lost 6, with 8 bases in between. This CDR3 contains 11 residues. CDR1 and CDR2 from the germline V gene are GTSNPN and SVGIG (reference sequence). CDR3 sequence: CAWSRVAEQYF. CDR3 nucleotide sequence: TGTGCCTGGAGTCGAGTTGCCGAGCAGTACTTC.

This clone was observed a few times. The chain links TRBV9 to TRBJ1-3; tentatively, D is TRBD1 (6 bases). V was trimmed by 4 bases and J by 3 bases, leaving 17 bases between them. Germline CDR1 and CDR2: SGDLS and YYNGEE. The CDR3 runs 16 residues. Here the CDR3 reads CASSWQGFGDGNTIYF. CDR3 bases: TGTGCCAGCAGCTGGCAGGGGTTTGGAGATGGAAACACCATATATTTT.

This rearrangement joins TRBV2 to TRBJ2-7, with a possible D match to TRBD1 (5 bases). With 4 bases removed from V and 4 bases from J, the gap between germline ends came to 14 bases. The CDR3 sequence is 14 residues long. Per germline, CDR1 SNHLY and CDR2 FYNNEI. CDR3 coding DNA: TGTGCCAGCAGTGCTAGTTGGCCAGGGTACGAGCAGTACTTC. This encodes CASSASWPGYEQYF.

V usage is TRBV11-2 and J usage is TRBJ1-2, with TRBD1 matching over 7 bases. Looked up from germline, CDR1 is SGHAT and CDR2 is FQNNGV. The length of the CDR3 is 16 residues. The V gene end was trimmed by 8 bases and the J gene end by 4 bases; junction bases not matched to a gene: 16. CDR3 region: CASSPAGTAYSYGYTF. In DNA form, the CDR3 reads TGTGCCAGCTCCCCGGCCGGGACAGCTTATTCCTATGGCTACACCTTC.

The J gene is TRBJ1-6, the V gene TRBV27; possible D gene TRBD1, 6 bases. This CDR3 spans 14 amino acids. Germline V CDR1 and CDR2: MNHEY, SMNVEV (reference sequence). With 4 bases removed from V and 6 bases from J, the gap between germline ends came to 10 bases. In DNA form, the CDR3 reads TGTGCCAGCAGTTATACAGGGACTAATTCACCCCTCCACTTT. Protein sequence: CASSYTGTNSPLHF.

The chain's CDR3 is CASSFDPGTRIGNTIYF. The CDR3 nucleotides are TGTGCCAGCAGCTTCGATCCCGGGACAAGGATCGGAAACACCATATATTTT. The J gene is TRBJ1-3, the V gene TRBV7-3; D may be TRBD1 (6 bases). Germline V gene data show CDR1 as SGHTA and CDR2 as FQGTGA. Trimming cost V 3 bases and J 4 bases, with 19 bases left between them. This CDR3 has 17 residues.

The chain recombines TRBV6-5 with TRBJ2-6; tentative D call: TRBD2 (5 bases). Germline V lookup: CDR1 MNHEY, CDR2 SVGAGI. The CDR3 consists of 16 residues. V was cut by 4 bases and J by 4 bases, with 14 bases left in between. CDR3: CASSSSRVSGANVLTF. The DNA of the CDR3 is TGTGCCAGCAGTTCCTCGAGGGTATCAGGGGCCAACGTCCTGACTTTC.

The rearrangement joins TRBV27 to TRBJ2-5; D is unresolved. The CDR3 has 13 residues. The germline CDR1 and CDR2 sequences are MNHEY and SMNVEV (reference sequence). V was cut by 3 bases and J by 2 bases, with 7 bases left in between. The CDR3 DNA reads TGTGCCAGCAGTTTGAACAGACAAGAGACCCAGTACTTC. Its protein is CASSLNRQETQYF.

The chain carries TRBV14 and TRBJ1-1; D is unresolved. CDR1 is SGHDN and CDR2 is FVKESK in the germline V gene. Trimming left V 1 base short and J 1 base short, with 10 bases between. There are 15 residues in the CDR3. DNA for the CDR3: TGTGCCAGCAGCCAAGGGCTACAGTGGAACACTGAAGCTTTCTTT. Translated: CASSQGLQWNTEAFF.

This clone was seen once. The CDR3 loop is CASSAWVMGGTEAFF. The CDR3 nucleotides read TGTGCCAGCAGTGCCTGGGTCATGGGGGGCACTGAAGCTTTCTTT. The chain employs TRBV25-1 and TRBJ1-1, with D perhaps TRBD1 (5 bases). Germline V gene sequence: CDR1 MGHDK, CDR2 SYGVNS. V gave up 4 bases and J gave up 4 bases, with 16 bases separating them. The CDR3 consists of 15 residues. Looking up the rest from reference TRBV25-1 and TRBJ1-1 gives the full variable domain: EADIYQTPRYLVIGTGKKITLECSQTMGHDKMYWYQQDPGMELHLIHYSYGVNSTEKGDLSSESTVSRIRTEHFPLTLESARPSHTSQYLCASSAWVMGGTEAFFGQGTRLTVV.

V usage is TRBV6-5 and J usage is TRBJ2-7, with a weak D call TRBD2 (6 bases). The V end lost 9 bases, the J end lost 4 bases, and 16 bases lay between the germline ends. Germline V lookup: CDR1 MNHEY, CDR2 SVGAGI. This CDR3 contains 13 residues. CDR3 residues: CARKGLSEYEQYF. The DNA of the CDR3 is TGTGCCAGGAAGGGACTGAGCGAATACGAGCAGTACTTC.

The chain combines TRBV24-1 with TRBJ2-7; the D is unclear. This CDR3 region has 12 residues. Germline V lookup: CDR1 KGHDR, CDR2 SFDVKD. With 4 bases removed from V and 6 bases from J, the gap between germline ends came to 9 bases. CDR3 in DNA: TGTGCCACCAGTGAGACAATGGGCGAGCAGTACTTC. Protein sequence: CATSETMGEQYF.